The 18 T cell receptor beta chains in this list originate from one sample, sequenced in a study of OX40 agonist ivuxolimab in advanced cancers. The protocol was immunoSEQ multiplex PCR, while the TCRdb copy is restricted to in-frame clones and leaves out a portion. The sample has about 140,000 clones, around 93% seen once. The specimen comprised CD4+ or CD8+ T cells sorted from blood, sampled in a trial of the OX40 agonist ivuxolimab. The receptor set was obtained from an adult with an advanced solid tumor such as melanoma, head and neck, liver or kidney cancer.

The chain carries TRBV5-4 and TRBJ2-7; D may be TRBD2 (7 bases). Trimming cost V 4 bases and J 4 bases, with 21 bases left between them. Germline CDR1 SGHNT, CDR2 YYREEE (reference sequence). The CDR3 covers 16 residues. The CDR3 sequence: CASSPPGAGVMYEQYF. In DNA form, the CDR3 reads TGTGCCAGCAGCCCCCCGGGGGCGGGAGTTATGTACGAGCAGTACTTC.

The chain carries TRBV19 and TRBJ2-2; tentatively, D is TRBD1 or TRBD2 (5 bases each). V lost 5 bases, J lost 6 bases, and 16 bases lay in between. The CDR3 has 15 amino acids. Germline CDR1 and CDR2: LNHDA and SQIVND (reference sequence). Here the CDR3 DNA reads TGTGCCAGTAGTGCTAGCCCAGGGAAGGCCGGGGAGCTGTTTTTT. Protein product: CASSASPGKAGELFF.

Concerning this clone: The sample carries other DNA sequences with the same CDR3. J is TRBJ1-1 and V is TRBV11-2; D might be TRBD1 (6 bases). The CDR3 has 13 amino acids. Germline lookup yields CDR1 SGHAT and CDR2 FQNNGV. V lost 4 bases and J 4 bases, leaving 10 bases between the germline ends. The chain's CDR3 is CASSSQGRTEAFF. Written as DNA, the CDR3 is TGTGCCAGCAGCTCACAGGGTCGCACTGAAGCTTTCTTT.

The chain recombines TRBV4-3 with TRBJ2-2; 8 bases align to TRBD1. Per germline, CDR1 LGHNA and CDR2 YSLEER. The CDR3 runs to 16 residues. V gave up 1 base and J gave up 3 bases; unmatched junction bases: 4. The CDR3 region has the DNA TGCGCCAGCAGCCAAGTCTCAGGGGGCTACACCGGGGAGCTGTTTTTT. Protein sequence: CASSQVSGGYTGELFF.

V and J are TRBV15 and TRBJ2-2; 9 nucleotides line up with TRBD1. CDR1 LNHNV and CDR2 YYDKDF come from the germline V gene (reference sequence). V shed 3 bases, J shed 8 bases, and the junction held 16 bases outside the gene matches. This CDR3 is 18 amino acids long. CDR3 amino acids: CATSSLFRGQGGTGELFF. CDR3 bases: TGTGCCACCAGCAGCCTGTTTCGGGGACAGGGCGGCACGGGGGAGCTGTTTTTT.

The chain is built from TRBV6-5 and TRBJ1-1; a weak D match, TRBD1 (5 bases). Germline CDR1 MNHEY, CDR2 SVGAGI. Trimming took off 3 bases at V and 1 base at J, with 9 bases between the two ends. This CDR3 contains 14 residues. CDR3 sequence (DNA): TGTGCCAGCAGTTATGGGGCAGCGAACACTGAAGCTTTCTTT. It translates to CASSYGAANTEAFF.

The chain joins TRBV6-5 to TRBJ1-1; 9 bases are a match to TRBD1. There are 13 residues in the CDR3. The V gene's germline CDR1 is MNHEY and CDR2 SVGAGI. Trimming took 4 bases from V and 6 from J; bases not matched to a gene: 3. The CDR3 protein is CASSSHRGPEAFF. Written as DNA, the CDR3 is TGTGCCAGCAGTTCGCACAGGGGGCCTGAAGCTTTCTTT.

The chain is built from TRBV6-5 and TRBJ1-2, with 11 nucleotides matching TRBD1. The CDR3 is 14 residues long. V lost 3 bases, J lost 7 bases, and 4 bases stayed unmatched. The germline CDR1 and CDR2 sequences are MNHEY and SVGAGI. The CDR3 spells CASSYGQGASGYTF. The CDR3 DNA reads TGTGCCAGCAGTTATGGACAGGGGGCTAGTGGCTACACCTTC.

V gene TRBV10-3 combines with J gene TRBJ2-3, with 12 bases that match TRBD2. V was pared by 10 bases and J by 4 bases, with 6 bases of the junction left unmatched. CDR1 and CDR2 (germline): ENHRY, SYGVKD. The CDR3 is 14 amino acids. The CDR3 nucleotides are TGTGCCACCAGGACTAGCGGGGATGCAGATACGCAGTATTTT. This gives the protein CATRTSGDADTQYF.

The chain employs TRBV7-2 and TRBJ1-1; D not certain. The V gene's germline CDR1 is SGHTA and CDR2 FQGNSA. V shed 1 base and J shed 11 bases, with 11 bases lying between them. This CDR3 comprises 12 residues. The CDR3 spells CASSLEEGVAFF. The CDR3 DNA is TGTGCCAGCAGCTTAGAGGAGGGTGTTGCTTTCTTT.

This clone has just one count. The J gene is TRBJ2-7, the V gene TRBV28, with 10 bases fitting TRBD1. V lost 0 bases and J lost 6; bases outside the gene matches: 11. Per germline, CDR1 MDHEN and CDR2 SYDVKM. The CDR3 consists of 17 residues. CDR3 DNA sequence: TGTGCCAGCAGTTTATGGGCCCTTGGGACAGGGGATAGCGAGCAGTACTTC. This gives the protein CASSLWALGTGDSEQYF.

A remark on this clone: Sequence at one end of the junction differs from germline and may be a read error. The chain employs TRBV6-6 and TRBJ1-4; D is undetermined. This CDR3 is 14 amino acids long. The V gene's germline CDR1 is MNHNY and CDR2 SVGAGI (reference sequence). The CDR3 DNA reads as TGTGCCAGCAGCTCTCAGAGCCCTAAGGAAAAACTGTTTTTT. Its protein is CASSSQSPKEKLFF.

V is TRBV18 and J is TRBJ2-7; 8 bases agree with TRBD2. CDR3 length: 19 amino acids. Germline CDR1 is KGHSH and CDR2 is LQKENI. V dropped 3 bases and J dropped 4; count of bases not matched to a gene: 20. The CDR3 here is CASSPTGASGSHKGYEQYF. The CDR3 nucleotides are TGTGCCAGCTCACCTACCGGAGCAAGCGGGAGCCACAAGGGTTACGAGCAGTACTTC.

The genes are TRBV18 and TRBJ1-5, with D possibly matching TRBD1 (5 bases). The CDR3 runs to 14 residues. In germline, CDR1 is KGHSH, CDR2 LQKENI. V was shortened by 0 bases and J by 5 bases, with 8 bases between the two germline ends. The CDR3 spells CASSPPAGDQPQHF. The CDR3 coding sequence is TGTGCCAGCTCACCACCCGCGGGGGATCAGCCCCAGCATTTT.

This chain connects TRBV7-9 to TRBJ1-1; D is undetermined. Trimming left V 0 bases short and J 0 bases short, with 8 bases between. The germline gives CDR1 SEHNR, CDR2 FQNEAQ (reference sequence). The CDR3 runs to 15 residues. The CDR3 bases are TGTGCCAGCAGCTTAGCGCTGGCCATGAACACTGAAGCTTTCTTT. Protein sequence: CASSLALAMNTEAFF.

This clone was picked up a small number of times. V and J are TRBV20-1 and TRBJ1-1; no clear D. Germline-derived CDR1 and CDR2 are DFQATT and SNEGSKA (reference sequence). This CDR3 comprises 10 residues. The ends were cut back, 8 bases at V and 5 bases at J, with 9 bases in the middle. The CDR3 reads CSPGKTEAFF. The CDR3 DNA is TGCAGTCCCGGGAAGACTGAAGCTTTCTTT.

V usage is TRBV19 and J usage is TRBJ1-5, with TRBD1 as a possible D gene (5 bases). V was trimmed by 3 bases and J by 4 bases, leaving 16 bases between them. The CDR3 runs 16 residues. Germline CDR1 LNHDA, CDR2 SQIVND (reference sequence). CDR3 amino acids: CASSISAGLTNQPQHF. DNA for the CDR3: TGTGCCAGTAGTATCAGTGCGGGACTTACTAATCAGCCCCAGCATTTT. The entire variable domain, with the rest obtained from reference TRBV19 and TRBJ1-5, is as follows: DGGITQSPKYLFRKEGQNVTLSCEQNLNHDAMYWYRQDPGQGLRLIYYSQIVNDFQKGDIAEGYSVSREKKESFPLTVTSAQKNPTAFYLCASSISAGLTNQPQHFGDGTRLSIL.

The chain combines TRBV5-8 with TRBJ2-5; D not certain. Germline assignment: CDR1 SGHTS and CDR2 YDEGEE. V shed 2 bases and J shed 3 bases, with 11 bases lying between them. The length of the CDR3 is 14 residues. Here the CDR3 DNA reads TGTGCCAGCAGCTTACATGACTGGAAAGAGACCCAGTACTTC. Protein: CASSLHDWKETQYF.